This T cell receptor beta chain was recovered during a study of neurological immune-mediated disorders. Whole-study findings and limits: Patients with HTLV-1-associated myelopathy showed the most TCR clonal expansion. Those with multiple sclerosis showed the least, falling below healthy controls. One related-CDR3 cluster, identified by phylogenetic grouping, held the repertoires of 18 of 34 multiple sclerosis patients and was a possible signature.

Worth noting for this clonotype: Its target is not known.

Synthesis of cDNA was carried out by template-switch 5'RACE. The reaction used 10-nucleotide random UMIs. TCRdb independently ran MiXCR on the 5' RACE reads; one entry per CDR3 protein. The data hold roughly 10,000 distinct CDR3 sequences, with 22% observed a single time. The V gene lost 3 bases and the J gene lost 6 bases, with 8 bases spanning the gap. The CDR3 covers 12 residues. Sequencing was performed on CD8+ T cells from blood. The rearrangement links TRBV12-3 or TRBV12-4 to TRBJ1-1; D ambiguous. The origin of this receptor is a woman aged 35 to 49 with multiple sclerosis. The CDR3 here is CASSLQGSEAFF. In DNA, the CDR3 is TGTGCCAGCAGTTTGCAAGGGTCTGAAGCTTTCTTT.